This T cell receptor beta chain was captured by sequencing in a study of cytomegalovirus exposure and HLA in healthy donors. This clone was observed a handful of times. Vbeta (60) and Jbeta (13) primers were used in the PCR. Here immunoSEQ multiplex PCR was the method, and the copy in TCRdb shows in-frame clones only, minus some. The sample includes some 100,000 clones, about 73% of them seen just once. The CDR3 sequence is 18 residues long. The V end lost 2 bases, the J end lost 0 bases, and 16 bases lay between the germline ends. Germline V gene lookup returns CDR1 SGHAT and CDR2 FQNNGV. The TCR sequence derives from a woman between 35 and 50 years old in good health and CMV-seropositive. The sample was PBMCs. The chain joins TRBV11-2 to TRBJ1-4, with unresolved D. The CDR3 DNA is TGTGCCAGCAGCTTAACCCCTCCTGGCCGATCAACTAATGAAAAACTGTTTTTT. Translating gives CASSLTPPGRSTNEKLFF.